This T cell receptor beta chain was observed in a study of T cells in Graves' hyperthyroidism and ophthalmopathy. CDR1 and CDR2 (germline): MNHEY, SVGAGI. This CDR3 is 16 amino acids long. It was RNA transcripts that yielded the amplified TCR beta CDR3 regions. Researchers ran a first-round RT-PCR on the TCR CDR3 using the HTBI primer set. TCRdb called the multiplex PCR reads again in MiXCR, with one record for every CDR3 protein. Among roughly 650,000 distinct CDR3 sequences listed, about a sixth were seen once. To note about this clonotype: Sequence at one end of the junction differs from germline and may be a read error.

Exclusion of patients followed from uncontrolled infection, other autoimmune disease, pregnancy or lactation. The chain combines TRBV6-5 with TRBJ2-7; no reliable D call. The TCR originated in a woman aged 40 to 50 with Graves' ophthalmopathy. Sequencing was done on a sample of blood. The CDR3 here is CASGYSRPSSSYEQYF. CDR3 bases: TGTGCCAGCGGTTACTCGCGGCCCTCTAGCTCCTACGAGCAGTACTTC.